A selection of T cell receptor beta chains follows, all from one sample in a study of cytomegalovirus exposure and HLA in healthy donors. The data were produced by immunoSEQ multiplex PCR, yet TCRdb's version contains in-frame clones alone and is incomplete. The sample lists over 100,000 clones, 60% to 80% occurring once. The sequenced sample consisted of PBMCs. These receptors were collected from a male donor in good health and CMV-seronegative. CDR3s include the opening cysteine and the closing phenylalanine or tryptophan. The order of the fields is CDR3 DNA, CDR3 protein, J gene, clone size, CDR3 length, V gene, D gene. A D gene is named only where the DNA matches it firmly. Expanded clones get a size class; other rows say once, few or many, or leave the size out.

CDR3 DNA: TGTGCCAGCAGTAGGGGCGCCGGGGAGCTGTTTTTT
CDR3 protein: CASSRGAGELFF
J gene: TRBJ2-2
clone size: few
CDR3 length: 12
V gene: TRBV27
D gene: -

CDR3 DNA: TGTGCCAGCTCTGCGGGACTAGCCACCGGGGAGCTGTTTTTT
CDR3 protein: CASSAGLATGELFF
J gene: TRBJ2-2
clone size: -
CDR3 length: 14
V gene: TRBV2
D gene: TRBD2

CDR3 DNA: TGTGCCAGCAGCGCGGGGACTTCCGTCACCGGGGAGCTGTTTTTT
CDR3 protein: CASSAGTSVTGELFF
J gene: TRBJ2-2
clone size: -
CDR3 length: 15
V gene: TRBV7-2
D gene: -

CDR3 DNA: TGTGCCAGCAGTTTCCTAGGGGCAGGCAATCAGCCCCAGCATTTT
CDR3 protein: CASSFLGAGNQPQHF
J gene: TRBJ1-5
clone size: -
CDR3 length: 15
V gene: TRBV2
D gene: -

CDR3 DNA: TGTGCCAGCAGCTTAGGCTTCCTGCAGGGTGAAAAACTGTTTTTT
CDR3 protein: CASSLGFLQGEKLFF
J gene: TRBJ1-4
clone size: -
CDR3 length: 15
V gene: TRBV7-9
D gene: -

CDR3 DNA: TGTGCCAGCCAACTAGAATCGTTCACAGATACGCAGTATTTT
CDR3 protein: CASQLESFTDTQYF
J gene: TRBJ2-3
clone size: -
CDR3 length: 14
V gene: TRBV6-1
D gene: -

CDR3 DNA: TGTGCCAGCAGCCCGGGGACTAGCGGGTGGCAAGAGACCCAGTACTTC
CDR3 protein: CASSPGTSGWQETQYF
J gene: TRBJ2-5
clone size: -
CDR3 length: 16
V gene: TRBV5-6
D gene: TRBD2

CDR3 DNA: TGTGCCAGCAGTTCACAGGGTTTCTATGGCTACACCTTC
CDR3 protein: CASSSQGFYGYTF
J gene: TRBJ1-2
clone size: -
CDR3 length: 13
V gene: TRBV28
D gene: -

CDR3 DNA: TGTGCCTGGAGGGGGACAGGGGGGCAGTTAAGCACAGATACGCAGTATTTT
CDR3 protein: CAWRGTGGQLSTDTQYF
J gene: TRBJ2-3
clone size: -
CDR3 length: 17
V gene: TRBV30
D gene: TRBD1

CDR3 DNA: TGTGCCAGCAGTGCAGGACTAGCGTTGTACGAGCAGTACTTC
CDR3 protein: CASSAGLALYEQYF
J gene: TRBJ2-7
clone size: -
CDR3 length: 14
V gene: TRBV2
D gene: TRBD2

CDR3 DNA: TGTGCCAGCAGTGAGAACAGGGGAGAGCAGTACTTC
CDR3 protein: CASSENRGEQYF
J gene: TRBJ2-7
clone size: -
CDR3 length: 12
V gene: TRBV2
D gene: TRBD1

CDR3 DNA: TGTGCCTGGAGTACCACCGCCGGGACAGCCTATGGCTACACCTTC
CDR3 protein: CAWSTTAGTAYGYTF
J gene: TRBJ1-2
clone size: -
CDR3 length: 15
V gene: TRBV30
D gene: TRBD1

CDR3 DNA: TGCAGCGTTGGGGGGCCAACTAATGAAAAACTGTTTTTT
CDR3 protein: CSVGGPTNEKLFF
J gene: TRBJ1-4
clone size: -
CDR3 length: 13
V gene: TRBV29-1
D gene: -

CDR3 DNA: TGTGCCAGCAGCTTAGGGACAGGGGGTGAAAAACTGTTTTTT
CDR3 protein: CASSLGTGGEKLFF
J gene: TRBJ1-4
clone size: -
CDR3 length: 14
V gene: TRBV7-2
D gene: TRBD1

CDR3 DNA: TGTGCCATCAGTGAGAGAGGGGGCGGGACTGAAGCTTTCTTT
CDR3 protein: CAISERGGGTEAFF
J gene: TRBJ1-1
clone size: few
CDR3 length: 14
V gene: TRBV10-3
D gene: TRBD1

CDR3 DNA: TGCAGCGTTGAATCTGGACGTAGGGGTGGCTACACCTTC
CDR3 protein: CSVESGRRGGYTF
J gene: TRBJ1-2
clone size: -
CDR3 length: 13
V gene: TRBV29-1
D gene: -

CDR3 DNA: TGTGCCAGCAGCGCGGGACTAGGAGGGGCCAATGAGCAGTTCTTC
CDR3 protein: CASSAGLGGANEQFF
J gene: TRBJ2-1
clone size: once
CDR3 length: 15
V gene: TRBV9
D gene: TRBD2

CDR3 DNA: TGTGCCACCTGGGACAGGGGGTATGGCTACACCTTC
CDR3 protein: CATWDRGYGYTF
J gene: TRBJ1-2
clone size: -
CDR3 length: 12
V gene: TRBV15
D gene: TRBD1

CDR3 DNA: TGTGCCAGTAGCGACAGGGATCCGGGCGAGCAGTACTTC
CDR3 protein: CASSDRDPGEQYF
J gene: TRBJ2-7
clone size: once
CDR3 length: 13
V gene: TRBV19
D gene: TRBD1

CDR3 DNA: TGTGCCAGCAGCTTAAAGGGGGCGATTGAGCAGTACTTC
CDR3 protein: CASSLKGAIEQYF
J gene: TRBJ2-7
clone size: few
CDR3 length: 13
V gene: TRBV7-2
D gene: TRBD1

CDR3 DNA: TGTGCCAGCAGTTCGGCGGGGGAGACCCAGTACTTC
CDR3 protein: CASSSAGETQYF
J gene: TRBJ2-5
clone size: -
CDR3 length: 12
V gene: TRBV5-4
D gene: -

CDR3 DNA: TGTGCCAGCAGCTTAGTTGGGACAGGGGTGGGAGATACGCAGTATTTT
CDR3 protein: CASSLVGTGVGDTQYF
J gene: TRBJ2-3
clone size: -
CDR3 length: 16
V gene: TRBV13
D gene: TRBD1

CDR3 DNA: TGTGCTACCAGCGGGGAGGGCGGCAATCAGCCCCAGCATTTT
CDR3 protein: CATSGEGGNQPQHF
J gene: TRBJ1-5
clone size: -
CDR3 length: 14
V gene: TRBV6-6
D gene: -

CDR3 DNA: TGCGCCAGCAGCCAAGATAGCGGGAGCTACGAGCAGTACTTC
CDR3 protein: CASSQDSGSYEQYF
J gene: TRBJ2-7
clone size: -
CDR3 length: 14
V gene: TRBV4-3
D gene: TRBD2

CDR3 DNA: TGTGCCAGCAAAACCTACGGACATTTTAACTATGGCTACACCTTC
CDR3 protein: CASKTYGHFNYGYTF
J gene: TRBJ1-2
clone size: -
CDR3 length: 15
V gene: TRBV28
D gene: -

CDR3 DNA: TGTGCCAGTAGTATACCGCGACAGCTTAGCAATCAGCCCCAGCATTTT
CDR3 protein: CASSIPRQLSNQPQHF
J gene: TRBJ1-5
clone size: -
CDR3 length: 16
V gene: TRBV19
D gene: -

CDR3 DNA: TGTGCCAGCAGCTTGGGGGCGGGACAGGGGTGGCAAGAGACCCAGTACTTC
CDR3 protein: CASSLGAGQGWQETQYF
J gene: TRBJ2-5
clone size: -
CDR3 length: 17
V gene: TRBV5-6
D gene: TRBD1

CDR3 DNA: TGTGCAGACTTAGGGGGCATGAACACTGAAGCTTTCTTT
CDR3 protein: CADLGGMNTEAFF
J gene: TRBJ1-1
clone size: once
CDR3 length: 13
V gene: TRBV12-2
D gene: -

CDR3 DNA: TGTGCCAGTAGCAGTAGCGGGGGGACGGACGAGCAGTACTTC
CDR3 protein: CASSSSGGTDEQYF
J gene: TRBJ2-7
clone size: -
CDR3 length: 14
V gene: TRBV19
D gene: TRBD2

CDR3 DNA: TGTGCCAGCAGTCGTGGTGGTAGCTCCTACAATGAGCAGTTCTTC
CDR3 protein: CASSRGGSSYNEQFF
J gene: TRBJ2-1
clone size: -
CDR3 length: 15
V gene: TRBV27
D gene: -